This TCR beta chain came from a study of cytomegalovirus exposure and HLA in healthy donors. Data came from immunoSEQ multiplex PCR; TCRdb stores just in-frame clones and leaves some out. The sample shows tens of thousands of clones, around 93% of them seen only once. Separate from the roughly 720-subject first cohort was the roughly 130-subject validation cohort, to which the donors belonged. The V and J ends lost 5 bases and 6 bases respectively, with 25 bases between them. Per the germline V gene, CDR1 is SEHNR and CDR2 is FQNEAQ (reference sequence). The CDR3 is 17 residues long. The sequence was obtained from a man in his late teens or twenties in good health and CMV-seronegative. The V call is TRBV7-9, the J call TRBJ1-1; D is possibly TRBD1 (6 bases). Source material: PBMCs. The DNA of the CDR3 is TGTGCCAGCAGCCGGGGGGGGCCAGGGGACTTTAAGTCTGAAGCTTTCTTT. It translates to CASSRGGPGDFKSEAFF.